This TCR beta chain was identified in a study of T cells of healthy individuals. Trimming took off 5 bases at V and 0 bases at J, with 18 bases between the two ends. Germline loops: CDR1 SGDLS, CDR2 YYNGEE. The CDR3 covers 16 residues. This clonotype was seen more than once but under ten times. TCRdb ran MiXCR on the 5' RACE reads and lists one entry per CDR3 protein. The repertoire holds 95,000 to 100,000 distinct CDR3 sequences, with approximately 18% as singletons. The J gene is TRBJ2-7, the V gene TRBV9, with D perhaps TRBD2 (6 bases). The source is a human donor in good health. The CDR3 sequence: CASSPTGRGSSYEQYF. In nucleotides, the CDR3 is TGTGCCAGCAGTCCCACAGGCCGGGGGAGCTCCTACGAGCAGTACTTC.